The source of this T cell receptor (beta chain) is a study of T cell repertoires in cytomegalovirus infection. Study context: Public TCR beta signatures indicated both CMV infection and matching HLA type.

The V end lost 6 bases, the J end lost 1 base, and 15 bases lay between the germline ends. The CDR3 is made up of 15 amino acids. TCRdb itself ran the reads through MiXCR, one entry per CDR3 protein. Found here are about 360,000 distinct CDR3 sequences, 15% to 20% of them singletons; the top ten hold 7.5% to 9.5%. About this clonotype itself: What it recognizes is unknown.

Study-level findings and limits: Summed frequency of shared TCR beta families picked out CMV carriers who also had the relevant HLA. The ex vivo response was dominated by HLA-C-restricted CMV-specific TCR beta clonotypes.

The receptor comes from a human donor in good health (CMV status not recorded). Some clones in this sample may be carry-over from other donors' samples. The sequenced sample consisted of PBMCs. The chain combines TRBV12-3 or TRBV12-4 with TRBJ1-1; TRBD1 might be the D (5 bases). Here the CDR3 reads CASRLSGWGNTEAFF. DNA for the CDR3: TGTGCCAGCAGGTTATCAGGGTGGGGGAACACTGAAGCTTTCTTT.